This entry features one T cell receptor (beta chain) sequence. The antigen remains unidentified. Sequence at one end of the junction differs from germline and may be a read error. Sequencing used immunoSEQ multiplex PCR; TCRdb keeps in-frame clones, though not all of them. This sample yields roughly 160,000 clones, of which just over 90% are seen a single time; more than 1.3% belongs to the top ten. Germline CDR1 WSHSY, CDR2 SAAADI. This CDR3 has 14 amino acids. This sample was taken from a study of T cell responses to AZD1222 COVID-19 vaccine. Background on the study: Investigators merged groups given second doses at roughly 4 or roughly 12 weeks.

Study findings and constraints: At 160-218 and 743-854, vaccine-associated CD4 TCRs were dominant, and they spanned spike. Clonal diversity may have been underestimated in mostly white British donors.

The chain is built from TRBV10-2 and TRBJ2-1; TRBD2 aligns across 16 bases. The receptor was derived from an adult in good health. The material was peripheral blood, obtained on day 0 of AZD1222 vaccination. CDR3 nucleotides: TGCGCCAGCGTACCCGGGACTAGCGGGGGGGAAGCGATCTTC. Translating it yields CASVPGTSGGEAIF.